The TCR beta chain described here comes from a study of blood T cell repertoires in COVID-19. Study as a whole: COVID-19 samples from acute and convalescent phases originated in the United States, Italy and Spain. T cells, B-cell-depleted T cells, or PBMCs provided the cDNA or gDNA that served as material.

With 4 bases removed from V and 0 bases from J, the gap between germline ends came to 22 bases. CDR1 is SGHDT and CDR2 is YYEEEE in the germline V gene. This CDR3 region has 18 residues. Original analysis: From reference gene primer amplification, estimates of nucleated cell counts were derived. The data were produced by immunoSEQ multiplex PCR, yet TCRdb's version contains in-frame clones alone and is incomplete. V, J and clone size reflect that table, while D and trimming were determined from the DNA. Of 150,000 to 200,000 clones in the sample, approximately 81% were seen once. The sequence came from a human donor with acute or convalescent COVID-19. The donor label of this sample is uncertain. The V gene is TRBV5-6, the J gene TRBJ1-1, with TRBD1 as a possible D gene (6 bases). Sequencing was carried out using peripheral blood. The CDR3: CASSPTGAAYTMNTEAFF. The DNA for the CDR3 is TGTGCCAGCAGCCCGACAGGTGCCGCGTATACAATGAACACTGAAGCTTTCTTT. The variable domain in full, completed from reference TRBV5-6 and TRBJ1-1, reads DAGVTQSPTHLIKTRGQQVTLRCSPKSGHDTVSWYQQALGQGPQFIFQYYEEEERQRGNFPDRFSGHQFPNYSSELNVNALLLGDSALYLCASSPTGAAYTMNTEAFFGQGTRLTVV.